This T cell receptor beta chain is from a study of cytomegalovirus exposure and HLA in healthy donors. Study in general: Caucasian-associated ancestry cluster membership applied to about four fifths of a few hundred genotyped donors.

As concerns this clone: Its matching antigen is unknown. One junction end does not reproduce the germline sequence, and a read error may be involved.

With 60 Vbeta and 13 Jbeta primers, the PCR was carried out. Data came from immunoSEQ multiplex PCR; TCRdb stores just in-frame clones and leaves some out. The sample holds approximately 64,000 clones, about three quarters seen once. Study-level results: The productive fraction for most TCR beta V segments was about 87% or about 30% in an earlier analysis. The CMV antigen specificity of three CMV-associated chains was confirmed through in vitro analysis. Researchers reported in a later analysis that a missense DCLRE1C variant was tied to TCR beta V- and J-gene trimming.

This clonotype was sampled from a male donor in good health and CMV-seropositive. Specimen: PBMCs.

The CDR3 DNA sequence: TGTGCCAGCAGCCTAGGAGGACTGAATTCACCCCTCCACTTT. As protein: CASSLGGLNSPLHF. This chain uses TRBV13 with TRBJ1-6; no clear D. Germline-derived CDR1 and CDR2 are PRHDT and FYEKMQ (reference sequence). The CDR3 sequence is 14 residues long.